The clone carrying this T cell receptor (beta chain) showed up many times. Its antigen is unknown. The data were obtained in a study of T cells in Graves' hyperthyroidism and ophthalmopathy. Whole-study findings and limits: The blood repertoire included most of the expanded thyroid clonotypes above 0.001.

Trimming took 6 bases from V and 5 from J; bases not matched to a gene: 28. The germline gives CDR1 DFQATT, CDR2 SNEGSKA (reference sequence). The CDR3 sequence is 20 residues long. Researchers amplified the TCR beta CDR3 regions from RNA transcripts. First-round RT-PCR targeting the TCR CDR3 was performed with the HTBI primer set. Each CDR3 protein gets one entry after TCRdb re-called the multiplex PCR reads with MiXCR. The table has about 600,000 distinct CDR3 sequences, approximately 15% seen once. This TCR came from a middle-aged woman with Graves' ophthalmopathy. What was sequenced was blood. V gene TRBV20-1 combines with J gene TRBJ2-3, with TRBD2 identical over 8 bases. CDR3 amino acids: CSASPSMWGRASGWGDTQYF. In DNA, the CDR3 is TGCAGTGCCTCGCCTTCTATGTGGGGCAGGGCTAGCGGGTGGGGAGATACGCAGTATTTT.